This TCR beta chain was found in a study of blood T cell repertoires in COVID-19. Study-level background: COVID-19 samples from acute and convalescent phases originated in the United States, Italy and Spain.

Germline V gene data show CDR1 as LGHDT and CDR2 as YNNKEL (reference sequence). The V and J ends lost 3 bases and 4 bases, in that order; junction bases with no gene match: 5. The CDR3 is 16 residues long. The data were produced by immunoSEQ multiplex PCR, yet TCRdb's version contains in-frame clones alone and is incomplete. The repertoire consists of 30,000 to 35,000 clones, with 85% occurring once and the leading ten covering around 13%. The receptor was isolated from a human donor with acute or convalescent COVID-19. The donor label of this sample is uncertain. Material for sequencing was peripheral blood. J is TRBJ2-1 and V is TRBV3-1 (or the pseudogene TRBV3-2); 11 positions match TRBD2. This chain's CDR3 is CASSHSTSGIYNEQFF. The CDR3, as DNA: TGTGCCAGCAGCCACTCGACTAGCGGGATTTACAATGAGCAGTTCTTC.